A selection of T cell receptor beta chains follows, all from one sample in a study of blood T cell repertoires in COVID-19. The protocol was immunoSEQ multiplex PCR, while the TCRdb copy is restricted to in-frame clones and leaves out a portion. The data hold over 250,000 clones, with around 90% observed a single time. The sample was PBMCs or T cells enriched from blood (not recorded which). All receptors come from a woman aged 18-29 years who had recovered from COVID-19. Each CDR3 is given without its conserved first and last residue. Fields, in order: clone size, D gene, V gene, J gene, CDR3 protein. The D gene is left open where the match is weak. The size field is filled for only some rows; it gives once, few, many or a size class.

clone_size: .
d_call: .
v_call: TRBV2
j_call: TRBJ1-5
cdr3_aa: ASRANPSGVQPQH

clone_size: .
d_call: TRBD1
v_call: TRBV7-9
j_call: TRBJ1-2
cdr3_aa: ASSAGDRGFNYGYT

clone_size: once
d_call: .
v_call: TRBV7-2
j_call: TRBJ1-1
cdr3_aa: ASSLDRRMNTEAF

clone_size: .
d_call: TRBD1
v_call: TRBV28
j_call: TRBJ1-1
cdr3_aa: ASSLLGQGVNTEAF

clone_size: .
d_call: TRBD1
v_call: TRBV6-5
j_call: TRBJ2-1
cdr3_aa: ASSSDRVDEQF

clone_size: .
d_call: TRBD2
v_call: TRBV9
j_call: TRBJ2-1
cdr3_aa: ASSVDWTSGDSYNEQF

clone_size: .
d_call: .
v_call: TRBV20-1
j_call: TRBJ1-1
cdr3_aa: SPQTNSEAF

clone_size: .
d_call: .
v_call: TRBV5-6
j_call: TRBJ1-3
cdr3_aa: ASSPGALSGNTIY

clone_size: few
d_call: .
v_call: TRBV13
j_call: TRBJ1-2
cdr3_aa: ASSFLEANYGYT

clone_size: .
d_call: TRBD1
v_call: TRBV3-1/TRBV3-2
j_call: TRBJ1-3
cdr3_aa: ASSQDIITGVDTIY

clone_size: .
d_call: .
v_call: TRBV7-9
j_call: TRBJ2-7
cdr3_aa: ASSLAPGSKY

clone_size: .
d_call: .
v_call: TRBV30
j_call: TRBJ2-7
cdr3_aa: AWQKVRLEGSIYEQY

clone_size: once
d_call: .
v_call: TRBV19
j_call: TRBJ1-3
cdr3_aa: ASSIASGNTIY

clone_size: .
d_call: TRBD2
v_call: TRBV4-3
j_call: TRBJ2-3
cdr3_aa: AVGASGSPDTQY

clone_size: .
d_call: .
v_call: TRBV7-9
j_call: TRBJ1-1
cdr3_aa: ASSSQGHTEAF

clone_size: .
d_call: .
v_call: TRBV2
j_call: TRBJ1-5
cdr3_aa: ASSERVALSNQPQH

clone_size: .
d_call: TRBD1
v_call: TRBV27
j_call: TRBJ2-7
cdr3_aa: ASSLRTGYEQY

clone_size: .
d_call: .
v_call: TRBV2
j_call: TRBJ2-7
cdr3_aa: ASSEPVSYEQY

clone_size: .
d_call: .
v_call: TRBV7-9
j_call: TRBJ1-1
cdr3_aa: ASSPLYRGGPGQNTEAF

clone_size: .
d_call: TRBD2
v_call: TRBV24-1
j_call: TRBJ2-3
cdr3_aa: ATSVGLAGGYTQY

clone_size: .
d_call: TRBD1
v_call: TRBV7-9
j_call: TRBJ1-1
cdr3_aa: ASSLFSGTGRHTEAF

clone_size: .
d_call: TRBD1
v_call: TRBV5-8
j_call: TRBJ1-5
cdr3_aa: ASSLSLTGGWVGNQPQH